What follows are 20 T cell receptor beta chains derived from one specimen sequenced in a study of blood T cell repertoires in COVID-19 (dated by TCRdb to 2018 to 2020). The library was prepared using the immunoSEQ multiplex PCR assay. TCRdb obtained this table from immuneACCESS and retained in-frame rearrangements with V and J assigned. These tables miss some clones; where compared with another copy, unresolved V genes account for less than half of the shortfall, and the remainder is unexplained. The sample records roughly 30,000 clones, about 90% of which are singletons. The ten largest clones add up to 3.5% of the sample. The sample taken for sequencing was peripheral blood. These receptors originate from a human donor in a cohort sampled during active COVID-19.

The V and J genes are TRBV9 and TRBJ2-7; 9 positions match TRBD1. Germline CDR1 is SGDLS and CDR2 is YYNGEE. The CDR3 sequence is 15 residues long. The ends lost 2 bases at V and 7 bases at J; junction bases unmatched: 10. In DNA form, the CDR3 reads TGTGCCAGCAGCGTCTCTACAGGGGGCTTAGGGGAGCAGTACTTC. Protein: CASSVSTGGLGEQYF.

This clone showed up just a few times. The chain is built from TRBV4-2 and TRBJ2-2; D is uncertain. Deletions cut 0 bases from V and 2 bases from J, with 7 bases between. Germline loops: CDR1 LGHNA, CDR2 YNFKEQ. The CDR3 is 15 amino acids. Here the CDR3 DNA reads TGTGCCAGCAGCCAAGATCAGGTTAACACCGGGGAGCTGTTTTTT. This sequence encodes CASSQDQVNTGELFF.

The table lists this clone with a count of one. The V and J genes are TRBV19 and TRBJ2-2, with 9 bases identical to TRBD2. Germline V gene lookup returns CDR1 LNHDA and CDR2 SQIVND (reference sequence). The V gene end was trimmed by 3 bases and the J gene end by 5 bases; junction bases not matched to a gene: 7. The CDR3 is 16 amino acids. Here the CDR3 DNA reads TGTGCCAGTAGTATGCAGCGGGGGGCCGTTACCGGGGAGCTGTTTTTT. This sequence encodes CASSMQRGAVTGELFF.

The chain has TRBV24-1 and TRBJ2-1; D is unclear. Trimming removed 1 base at V and 0 bases at J, with 9 bases between. Germline V gene data show CDR1 as KGHDR and CDR2 as SFDVKD. The CDR3 runs to 16 residues. DNA of the CDR3: TGTGCCACCAGTGATTTTGCATCCAGCTCCTACAATGAGCAGTTCTTC. Its translation: CATSDFASSSYNEQFF.

J is TRBJ2-1 and V is TRBV10-3; 8 nucleotides align to TRBD1. CDR1 ENHRY and CDR2 SYGVKD come from the germline V gene. The V and J ends lost 2 bases and 6 bases, in that order; junction bases with no gene match: 3. This CDR3 region has 14 residues. The CDR3 loop is CAISEKGQANEQFF. CDR3 nucleotides: TGTGCCATCAGTGAGAAGGGACAGGCCAATGAGCAGTTCTTC.

The gene calls are TRBV5-1 and TRBJ2-1; D might be TRBD1 (6 bases). CDR3 length: 14 residues. Germline-derived CDR1 and CDR2 are SGHRS and YFSETQ. V lost 4 bases to trimming and J lost 7 bases, with 15 bases between them. CDR3 protein: CASSIQGLGNEQFF. DNA for the CDR3: TGCGCCAGCAGCATACAGGGTCTGGGGAATGAGCAGTTCTTC.

This sequence joins TRBV7-9 and TRBJ1-1, with D perhaps TRBD1 (6 bases). V dropped 2 bases and J dropped 5 bases, with 12 bases sitting between them. The CDR3 runs 14 residues. Germline CDR1 is SEHNR and CDR2 is FQNEAQ (reference sequence). CDR3 region: CASSLKGEGTEAFF. CDR3 nucleotide sequence: TGTGCCAGCAGCTTAAAGGGGGAGGGAACTGAAGCTTTCTTT.

This chain's CDR3 is CASSLGVRETQYF. CDR3 in DNA: TGTGCCAGCAGCTTGGGCGTAAGGGAGACCCAGTACTTC. The gene calls are TRBV7-2 and TRBJ2-5, with D uncertain. Trimming removed 3 bases from V and 5 bases from J, with 10 bases in between. CDR3 length: 13 amino acids. The germline V gene encodes CDR1 SGHTA and CDR2 FQGNSA. The full variable domain, completed using reference TRBV7-2 and TRBJ2-5, is GAGVSQSPSNKVTEKGKDVELRCDPISGHTALYWYRQSLGQGLEFLIYFQGNSAPDKSGLPSDRFSAERTGGSVSTLTIQRTQQEDSAVYLCASSLGVRETQYFGPGTRLLVL.

This clone was seen just once. V and J are TRBV7-9 and TRBJ2-7; 7 nucleotides line up with TRBD1. The junction had 13 bases not matched to a gene; V was cut back by 5 bases and J by 0 bases. Per germline, CDR1 SEHNR and CDR2 FQNEAQ (reference sequence). This CDR3 comprises 17 residues. CDR3 DNA: TGTGCCAGCAGCCCACCTCGAGGACAGGTTAGCTCCTACGAGCAGTACTTC. Protein product: CASSPPRGQVSSYEQYF.

DNA of the CDR3: TGTGCCAGTTCGGTCAAGAGTGGCACAGATACGCAGTATTTT. Translated, it gives CASSVKSGTDTQYF. The chain joins TRBV6-5 to TRBJ2-3; D unclear. Per germline, CDR1 MNHEY and CDR2 SVGAGI. Trimming removed 9 bases at V and 1 base at J, with 14 bases between. This CDR3 spans 14 amino acids.

The J gene is TRBJ2-7, the V gene TRBV5-5; TRBD2 matches 8 bases. V was pared by 0 bases and J by 7 bases, with 6 bases of the junction left unmatched. The germline V gene has CDR1 SGHKS and CDR2 YYEKEE (reference sequence). The CDR3 covers 14 residues. This chain's CDR3 is CASSLGGGFGEQYF. DNA of the CDR3: TGTGCCAGCAGCTTGGGCGGGGGGTTCGGTGAGCAGTACTTC. Full variable domain (remainder filled in from reference TRBV5-5 and TRBJ2-7): DAGVTQSPTHLIKTRGQQVTLRCSPISGHKSVSWYQQVLGQGPQFIFQYYEKEERGRGNFPDRFSARQFPNYSSELNVNALLLGDSALYLCASSLGGGFGEQYFGPGTRLTVT.

This chain joins TRBV7-6 and TRBJ2-3, with TRBD2 matching 8 bases. V shed 2 bases, J shed 4 bases, and the junction held 5 bases outside the gene matches. Germline V gene lookup returns CDR1 SGHVS and CDR2 FNYEAQ. This CDR3 has 15 residues. CDR3 DNA sequence: TGTGCCAGCAGCTTATTGGCGGGGGGAGCAGATACGCAGTATTTT. It yields the protein CASSLLAGGADTQYF.

V gene TRBV7-9 combines with J gene TRBJ2-1, with TRBD2 matching 9 bases. This CDR3 contains 15 residues. V was clipped by 1 base and J by 4 bases; unmatched bases: 2. The germline V gene has CDR1 SEHNR and CDR2 FQNEAQ (reference sequence). CDR3 loop: CASSLDSGGYNEQFF. As DNA, the CDR3 is TGTGCCAGCAGCTTAGACAGCGGGGGGTACAATGAGCAGTTCTTC.

V gene TRBV7-2 combines with J gene TRBJ2-1, with 7 positions matching TRBD2. The CDR3 is 15 residues long. Germline values: CDR1 SGHTA, CDR2 FQGNSA. J lost 0 bases, V lost 1 base, and 0 bases had no gene match. The CDR3: CASSLGGGSYNEQFF. The DNA of the CDR3 is TGTGCCAGCAGCTTAGGGGGGGGCTCCTACAATGAGCAGTTCTTC.

The chain couples TRBV11-3 to TRBJ1-5, with a possible D match to TRBD1 (6 bases). The V gene's germline CDR1 is SGHNT and CDR2 YENEEA. CDR3 length: 13 residues. The germline V and J ends were trimmed by 6 bases and 8 bases, with 14 bases remaining between them. CDR3: CASSLTGLKPQHF. DNA for the CDR3: TGTGCCAGCAGTCTAACAGGGCTAAAGCCCCAGCATTTT.

This clone was seen just once. The genes are TRBV3-1 (or the pseudogene TRBV3-2) and TRBJ2-3; 10 positions agree with TRBD2. CDR3 size: 22 residues. Trimming took 8 bases from V and 4 from J; bases not matched to a gene: 30. Looked up from germline, CDR1 is LGHDT and CDR2 is YNNKEL (reference sequence). The CDR3 sequence: CASYPFLFPGLARREGADTQYF. Written as DNA, the CDR3 is TGTGCCAGCTACCCCTTTTTATTTCCGGGACTAGCGCGACGGGAGGGGGCAGATACGCAGTATTTT.

The chain combines TRBV7-8 with TRBJ2-2; 7 bases fit TRBD2. The J segment lost 2 bases and the V segment lost 4 bases, leaving 7 bases of the junction unmatched. Germline V CDR1 and CDR2: SGHVS, FQNEAQ. The length of the CDR3 is 16 residues. CDR3 in amino acids: CASSSSGVSNTGELFF. The CDR3 bases are TGTGCCAGCAGCTCGAGCGGGGTTTCTAACACCGGGGAGCTGTTTTTT.

The J gene is TRBJ2-6, the V gene TRBV19; TRBD1 aligns across 11 bases. CDR3 size: 18 residues. Germline assignment: CDR1 LNHDA and CDR2 SQIVND (reference sequence). Germline trimming cut 1 base from V and 3 bases from J; bases unmatched to any gene: 5. CDR3 protein: CASSIGGQGAYGANVLTF. The CDR3 region has the DNA TGTGCCAGTAGTATAGGAGGACAGGGGGCTTATGGGGCCAACGTCCTGACTTTC.

This rearrangement joins TRBV18 to TRBJ1-3; TRBD1 aligns across 10 bases. CDR1 and CDR2 (germline): KGHSH, LQKENI. The CDR3 runs to 19 residues. Losses at the gene ends were 1 base for V and 4 bases for J; bases not matched to a gene: 13. The CDR3 DNA sequence: TGTGCCAGCTCACCACGGGAGCCTGGGACAGGGGAATCCGGAAACACCATATATTTT. Protein sequence: CASSPREPGTGESGNTIYF.

The chain combines TRBV9 with TRBJ2-5, with 10 positions matching TRBD2. This CDR3 has 16 amino acids. The germline V gene encodes CDR1 SGDLS and CDR2 YYNGEE. V dropped 0 bases and J dropped 4; count of bases not matched to a gene: 6. The CDR3 nucleotides are TGTGCCAGCAGCGTAGGAAGCGGGGGGGCAGTAGAGACCCAGTACTTC. This translates into CASSVGSGGAVETQYF.